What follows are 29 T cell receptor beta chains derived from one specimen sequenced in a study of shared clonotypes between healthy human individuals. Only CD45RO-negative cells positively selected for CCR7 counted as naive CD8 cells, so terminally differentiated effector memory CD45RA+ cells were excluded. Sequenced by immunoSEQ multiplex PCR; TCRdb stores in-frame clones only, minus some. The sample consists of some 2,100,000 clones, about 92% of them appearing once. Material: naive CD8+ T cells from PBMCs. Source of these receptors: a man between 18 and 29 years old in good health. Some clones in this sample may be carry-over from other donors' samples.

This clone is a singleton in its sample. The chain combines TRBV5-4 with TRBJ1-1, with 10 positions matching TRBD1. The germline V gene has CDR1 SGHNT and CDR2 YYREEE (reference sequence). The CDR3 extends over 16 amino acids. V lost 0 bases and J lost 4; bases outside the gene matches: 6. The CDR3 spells CASSLGTGGMGTEAFF. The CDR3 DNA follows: TGTGCCAGCAGCTTGGGGACAGGGGGTATGGGCACTGAAGCTTTCTTT.

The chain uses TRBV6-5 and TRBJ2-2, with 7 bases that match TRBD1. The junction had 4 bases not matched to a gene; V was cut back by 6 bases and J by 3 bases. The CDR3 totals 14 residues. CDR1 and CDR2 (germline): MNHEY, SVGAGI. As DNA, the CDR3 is TGTGCCAGCAGCCCCGGGACAGACACCGGGGAGCTGTTTTTT. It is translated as CASSPGTDTGELFF.

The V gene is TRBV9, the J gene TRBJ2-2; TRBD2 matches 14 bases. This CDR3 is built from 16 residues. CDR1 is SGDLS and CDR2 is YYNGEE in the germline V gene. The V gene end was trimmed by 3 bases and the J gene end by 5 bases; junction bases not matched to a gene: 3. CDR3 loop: CASSAGLAGETGELFF. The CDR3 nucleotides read TGTGCCAGCAGCGCGGGACTAGCGGGAGAGACCGGGGAGCTGTTTTTT. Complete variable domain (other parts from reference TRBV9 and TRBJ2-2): DSGVTQTPKHLITATGQRVTLRCSPRSGDLSVYWYQQSLDQGLQFLIQYYNGEERAKGNILERFSAQQFPDLHSELNLSSLELGDSALYFCASSAGLAGETGELFFGEGSRLTVL.

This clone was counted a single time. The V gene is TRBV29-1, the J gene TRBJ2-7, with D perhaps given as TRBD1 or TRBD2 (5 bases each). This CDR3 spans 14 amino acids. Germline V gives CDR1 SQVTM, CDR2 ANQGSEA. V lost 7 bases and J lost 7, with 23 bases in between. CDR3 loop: CSASGNHGAGEQYF. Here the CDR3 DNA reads TGCAGCGCGTCGGGAAACCATGGGGCAGGGGAGCAGTACTTC.

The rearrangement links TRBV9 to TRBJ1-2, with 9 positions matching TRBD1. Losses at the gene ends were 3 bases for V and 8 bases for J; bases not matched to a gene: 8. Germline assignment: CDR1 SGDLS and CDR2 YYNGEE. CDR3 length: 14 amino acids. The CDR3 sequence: CASSGGGTGQGYTF. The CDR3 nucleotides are TGTGCCAGCAGCGGCGGGGGGACAGGGCAAGGCTACACCTTC.

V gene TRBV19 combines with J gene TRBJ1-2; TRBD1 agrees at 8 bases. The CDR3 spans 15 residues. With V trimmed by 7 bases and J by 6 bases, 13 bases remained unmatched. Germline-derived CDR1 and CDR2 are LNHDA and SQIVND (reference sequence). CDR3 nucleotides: TGTGCCAGTACCCTAATCCTGGACAGGGCTAATGGCTACACCTTC. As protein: CASTLILDRANGYTF.

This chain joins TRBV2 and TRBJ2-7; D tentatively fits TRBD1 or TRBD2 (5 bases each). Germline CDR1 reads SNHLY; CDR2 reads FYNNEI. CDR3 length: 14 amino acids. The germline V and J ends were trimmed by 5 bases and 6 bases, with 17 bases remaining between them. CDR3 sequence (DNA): TGTGCCAGCAGTCGCGCGACAGCTGCGGGCGAGCAGTACTTC. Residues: CASSRATAAGEQYF. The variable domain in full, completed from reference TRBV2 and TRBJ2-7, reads EPEVTQTPSHQVTQMGQEVILRCVPISNHLYFYWYRQILGQKVEFLVSFYNNEISEKSEIFDDQFSVERPDGSNFTLKIRSTKLEDSAMYFCASSRATAAGEQYFGPGTRLTVT.

Here the CDR3 reads CASSLASVRNYEQYF. CDR3 sequence (DNA): TGTGCCAGCAGCTTAGCGTCGGTTCGGAACTACGAGCAGTACTTC. The rearrangement joins TRBV7-9 to TRBJ2-7; D gene unclear. The germline CDR1 and CDR2 sequences are SEHNR and FQNEAQ (reference sequence). This CDR3 has 15 amino acids. The V and J ends lost 0 bases and 3 bases respectively, with 12 bases between them.

Here the CDR3 reads CASSESRIYEQYF. In DNA form, the CDR3 reads TGCGCCAGCAGTGAATCTAGGATCTACGAGCAGTACTTC. The chain joins TRBV10-2 to TRBJ2-7; D unresolved. Germline CDR1 WSHSY, CDR2 SAAADI. There are 13 residues in the CDR3. V was cut by 3 bases and J by 3 bases, with 9 bases left in between.

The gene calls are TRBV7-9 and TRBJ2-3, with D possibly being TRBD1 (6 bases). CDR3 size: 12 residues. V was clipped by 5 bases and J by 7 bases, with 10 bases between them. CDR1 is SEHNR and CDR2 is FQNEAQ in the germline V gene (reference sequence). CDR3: CASSAGTYTQYF. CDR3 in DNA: TGTGCCAGCAGCGCCGGGACATATACGCAGTATTTT. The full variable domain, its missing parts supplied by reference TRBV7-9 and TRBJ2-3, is DTGVSQNPRHKITKRGQNVTFRCDPISEHNRLYWYRQTLGQGPEFLTYFQNEAQLEKSRLLSDRFSAERPKGSFSTLEIQRTEQGDSAMYLCASSAGTYTQYFGPGTRLTVL.

This CDR3 is CASSPSRRIPSSGANVLTF. The CDR3 bases are TGTGCCAGCAGCCCGAGCCGTAGGATCCCCAGCTCTGGGGCCAACGTCCTGACTTTC. The rearrangement uses TRBV7-9 and TRBJ2-6, with D hard to call. The V and J ends lost 5 bases and 0 bases respectively, with 20 bases between them. Germline-derived CDR1 and CDR2 are SEHNR and FQNEAQ (reference sequence). The CDR3 length is 19 residues.

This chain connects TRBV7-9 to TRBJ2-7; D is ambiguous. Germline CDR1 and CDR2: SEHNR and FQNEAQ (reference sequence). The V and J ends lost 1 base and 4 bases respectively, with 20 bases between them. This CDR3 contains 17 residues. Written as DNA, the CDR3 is TGTGCCAGCAGCTTAGTCTCGGGCCCCCTGCGGCAATACGAGCAGTACTTC. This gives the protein CASSLVSGPLRQYEQYF.

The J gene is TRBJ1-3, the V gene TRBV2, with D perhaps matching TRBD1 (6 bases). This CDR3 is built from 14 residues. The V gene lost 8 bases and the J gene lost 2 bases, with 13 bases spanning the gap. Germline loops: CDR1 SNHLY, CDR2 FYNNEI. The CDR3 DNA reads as TGTGCCAGCCTCCCGAAGGGGGCTGGAAACACCATATATTTT. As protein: CASLPKGAGNTIYF.

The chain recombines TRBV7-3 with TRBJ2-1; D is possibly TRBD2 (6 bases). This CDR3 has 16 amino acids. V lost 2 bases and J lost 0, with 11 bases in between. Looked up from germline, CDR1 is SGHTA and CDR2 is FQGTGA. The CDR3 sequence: CASSLGGASSYNEQFF. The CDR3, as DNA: TGTGCCAGCAGCTTAGGAGGGGCTAGCTCCTACAATGAGCAGTTCTTC.

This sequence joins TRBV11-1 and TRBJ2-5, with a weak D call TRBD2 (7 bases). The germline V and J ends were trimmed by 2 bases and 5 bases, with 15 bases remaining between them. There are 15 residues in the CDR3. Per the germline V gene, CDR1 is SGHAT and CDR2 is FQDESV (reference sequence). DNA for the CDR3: TGTGCCAGCAGCTTATCTCGGGGGGCCATGGAGACCCAGTACTTC. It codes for CASSLSRGAMETQYF.

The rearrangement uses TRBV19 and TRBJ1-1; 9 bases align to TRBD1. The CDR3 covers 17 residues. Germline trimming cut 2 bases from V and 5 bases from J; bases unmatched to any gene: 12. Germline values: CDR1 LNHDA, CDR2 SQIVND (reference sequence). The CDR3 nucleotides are TGTGCCAGTAGTATATGGGGACAGGGAAGAAGAAAAACTGAAGCTTTCTTT. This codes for CASSIWGQGRRKTEAFF.

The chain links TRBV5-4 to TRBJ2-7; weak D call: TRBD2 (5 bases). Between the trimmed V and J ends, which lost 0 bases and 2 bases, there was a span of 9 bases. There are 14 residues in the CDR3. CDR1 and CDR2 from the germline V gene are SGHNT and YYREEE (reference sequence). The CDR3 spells CASSLAGFAYEQYF. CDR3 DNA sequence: TGTGCCAGCAGCTTGGCGGGATTTGCCTACGAGCAGTACTTC.

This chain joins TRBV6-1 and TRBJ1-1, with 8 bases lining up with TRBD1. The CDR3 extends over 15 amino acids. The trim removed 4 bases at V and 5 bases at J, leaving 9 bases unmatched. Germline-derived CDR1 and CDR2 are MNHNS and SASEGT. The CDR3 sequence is CASSADRGRGTEAFF. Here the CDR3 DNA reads TGTGCCAGCAGTGCCGACAGGGGCCGAGGGACTGAAGCTTTCTTT.

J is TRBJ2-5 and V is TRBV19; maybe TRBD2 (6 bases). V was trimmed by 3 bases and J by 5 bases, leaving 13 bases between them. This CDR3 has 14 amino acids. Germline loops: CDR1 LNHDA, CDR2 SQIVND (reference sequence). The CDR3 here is CASSIGGTGETQYF. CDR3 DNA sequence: TGTGCCAGTAGTATTGGAGGGACTGGGGAGACCCAGTACTTC. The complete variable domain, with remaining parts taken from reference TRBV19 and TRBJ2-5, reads DGGITQSPKYLFRKEGQNVTLSCEQNLNHDAMYWYRQDPGQGLRLIYYSQIVNDFQKGDIAEGYSVSREKKESFPLTVTSAQKNPTAFYLCASSIGGTGETQYFGPGTRLLVL.

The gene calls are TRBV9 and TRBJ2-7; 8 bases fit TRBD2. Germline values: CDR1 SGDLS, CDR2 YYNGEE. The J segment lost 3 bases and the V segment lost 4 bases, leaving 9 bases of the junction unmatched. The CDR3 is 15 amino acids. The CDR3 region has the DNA TGTGCCAGCAGCCCAACAGCGGGAGCGTACTACGAGCAGTACTTC. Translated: CASSPTAGAYYEQYF.

For the CDR3, the DNA is TGTGCCAGCAGCTTATATCCCAGGACTGAGGGTATCCACGAGCAGTACTTC. Translating it yields CASSLYPRTEGIHEQYF. This chain links TRBV7-3 with TRBJ2-7, with a possible D match to TRBD2 (5 bases). From germline, CDR1 is SGHTA and CDR2 FQGTGA. This CDR3 comprises 17 residues. V lost 2 bases to trimming and J lost 5 bases, with 22 bases between them.

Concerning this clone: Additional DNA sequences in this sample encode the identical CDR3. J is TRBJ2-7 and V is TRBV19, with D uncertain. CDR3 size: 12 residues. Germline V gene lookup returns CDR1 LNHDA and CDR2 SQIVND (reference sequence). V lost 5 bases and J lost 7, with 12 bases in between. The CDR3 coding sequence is TGTGCCAGTAGTGGCAGCAAGGAGGAGCAGTACTTC. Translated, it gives CASSGSKEEQYF.

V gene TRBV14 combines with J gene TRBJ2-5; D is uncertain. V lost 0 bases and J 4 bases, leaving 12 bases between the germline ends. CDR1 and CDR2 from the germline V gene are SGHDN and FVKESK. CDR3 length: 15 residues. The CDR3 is CASSQEVWGRETQYF. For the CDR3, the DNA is TGTGCCAGCAGCCAAGAAGTCTGGGGTAGAGAGACCCAGTACTTC.

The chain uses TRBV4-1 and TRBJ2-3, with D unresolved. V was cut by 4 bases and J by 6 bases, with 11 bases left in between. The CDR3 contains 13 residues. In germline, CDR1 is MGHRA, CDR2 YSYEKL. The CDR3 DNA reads TGCGCCAGCAGCCGTATTGGTCGGGATACGCAGTATTTT. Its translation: CASSRIGRDTQYF.

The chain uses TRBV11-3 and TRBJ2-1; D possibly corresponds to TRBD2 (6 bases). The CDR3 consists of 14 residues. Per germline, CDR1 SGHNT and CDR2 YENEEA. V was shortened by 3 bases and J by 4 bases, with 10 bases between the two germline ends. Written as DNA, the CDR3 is TGTGCCAGCAGCTTCCGGGACTCTTACAATGAGCAGTTCTTC. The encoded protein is CASSFRDSYNEQFF. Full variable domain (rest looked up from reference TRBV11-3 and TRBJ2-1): EAGVVQSPRYKIIEKKQPVAFWCNPISGHNTLYWYLQNLGQGPELLIRYENEEAVDDSQLPKDRFSAERLKGVDSTLKIQPAELGDSAVYLCASSFRDSYNEQFFGPGTRLTVL.

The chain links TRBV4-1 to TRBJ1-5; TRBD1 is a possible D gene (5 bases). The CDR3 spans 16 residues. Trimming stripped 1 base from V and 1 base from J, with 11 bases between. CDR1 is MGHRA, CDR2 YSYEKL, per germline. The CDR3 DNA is TGCGCCAGCAGCCAAGGGTCAACAGGAAGCAATCAGCCCCAGCATTTT. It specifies CASSQGSTGSNQPQHF.

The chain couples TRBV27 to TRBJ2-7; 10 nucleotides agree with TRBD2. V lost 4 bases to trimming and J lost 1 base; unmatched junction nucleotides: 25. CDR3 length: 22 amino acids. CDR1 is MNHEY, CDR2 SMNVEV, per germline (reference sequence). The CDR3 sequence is CASSSRKRGLTRLAGASYEQYF. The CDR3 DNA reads TGTGCCAGCAGTTCTAGAAAACGTGGCCTAACGAGGCTAGCGGGGGCGTCCTACGAGCAGTACTTC.

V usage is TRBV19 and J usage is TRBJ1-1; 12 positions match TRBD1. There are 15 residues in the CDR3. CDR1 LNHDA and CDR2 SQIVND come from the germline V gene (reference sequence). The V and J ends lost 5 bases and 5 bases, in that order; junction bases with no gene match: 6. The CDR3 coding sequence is TGTGCCAGTAGTCGGGACAGGGGGCTGTGGACTGAAGCTTTCTTT. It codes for CASSRDRGLWTEAFF.

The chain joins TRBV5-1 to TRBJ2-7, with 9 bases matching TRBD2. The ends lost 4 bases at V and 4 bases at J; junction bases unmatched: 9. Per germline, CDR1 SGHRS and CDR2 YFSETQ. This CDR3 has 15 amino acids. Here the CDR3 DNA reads TGCGCCAGCAGCCCCTCAGCGGGAGGTGGTTACGAGCAGTACTTC. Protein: CASSPSAGGGYEQYF.